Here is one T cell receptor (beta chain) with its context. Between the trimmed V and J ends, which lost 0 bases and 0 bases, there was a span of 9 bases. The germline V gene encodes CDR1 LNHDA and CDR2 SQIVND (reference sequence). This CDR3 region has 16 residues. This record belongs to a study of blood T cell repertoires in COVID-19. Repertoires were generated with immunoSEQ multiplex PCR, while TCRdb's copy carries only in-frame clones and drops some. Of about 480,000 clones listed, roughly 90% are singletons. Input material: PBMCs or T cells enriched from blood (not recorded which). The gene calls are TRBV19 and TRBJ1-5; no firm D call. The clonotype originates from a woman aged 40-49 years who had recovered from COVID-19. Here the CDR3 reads CASSIDNRYSNQPQHF. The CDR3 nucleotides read TGTGCCAGTAGTATAGATAATCGCTATAGCAATCAGCCCCAGCATTTT. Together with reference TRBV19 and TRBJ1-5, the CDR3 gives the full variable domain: DGGITQSPKYLFRKEGQNVTLSCEQNLNHDAMYWYRQDPGQGLRLIYYSQIVNDFQKGDIAEGYSVSREKKESFPLTVTSAQKNPTAFYLCASSIDNRYSNQPQHFGDGTRLSIL.